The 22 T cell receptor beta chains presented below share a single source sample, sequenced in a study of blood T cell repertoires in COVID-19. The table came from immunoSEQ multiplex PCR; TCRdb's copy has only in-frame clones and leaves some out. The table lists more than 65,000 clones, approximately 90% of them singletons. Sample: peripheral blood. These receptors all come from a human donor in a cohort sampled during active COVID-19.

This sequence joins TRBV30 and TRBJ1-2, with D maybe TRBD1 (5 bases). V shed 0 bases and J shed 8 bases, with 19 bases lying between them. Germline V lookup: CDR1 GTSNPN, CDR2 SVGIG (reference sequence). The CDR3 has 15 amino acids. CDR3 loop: CAWSVLAGPYRGYTF. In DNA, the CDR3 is TGTGCCTGGAGTGTACTGGCAGGGCCTTACCGGGGCTACACCTTC.

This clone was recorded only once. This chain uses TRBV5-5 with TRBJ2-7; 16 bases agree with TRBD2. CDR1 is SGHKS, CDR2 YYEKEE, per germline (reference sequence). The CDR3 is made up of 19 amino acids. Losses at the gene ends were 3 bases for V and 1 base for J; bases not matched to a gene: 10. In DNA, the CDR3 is TGTGCCAGCAGCTCAGCCGGGACTAGCGGGGGGGAAGTATCCTACGAGCAGTACTTC. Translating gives CASSSAGTSGGEVSYEQYF. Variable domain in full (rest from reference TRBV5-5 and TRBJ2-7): DAGVTQSPTHLIKTRGQQVTLRCSPISGHKSVSWYQQVLGQGPQFIFQYYEKEERGRGNFPDRFSARQFPNYSSELNVNALLLGDSALYLCASSSAGTSGGEVSYEQYFGPGTRLTVT.

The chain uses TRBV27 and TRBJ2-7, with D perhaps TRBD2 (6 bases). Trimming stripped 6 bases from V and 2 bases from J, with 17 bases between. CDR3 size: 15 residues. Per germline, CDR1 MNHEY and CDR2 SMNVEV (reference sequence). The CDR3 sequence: CASSPRAGPAYEQYF. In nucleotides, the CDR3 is TGTGCCAGCAGCCCTAGGGCGGGACCTGCCTACGAGCAGTACTTC.

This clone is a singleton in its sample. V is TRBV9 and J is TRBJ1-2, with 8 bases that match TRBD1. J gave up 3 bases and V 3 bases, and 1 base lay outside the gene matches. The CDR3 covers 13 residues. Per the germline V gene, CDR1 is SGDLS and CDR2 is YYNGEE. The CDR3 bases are TGTGCCAGCAGCGCGGGACAGGACTATGGCTACACCTTC. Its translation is CASSAGQDYGYTF.

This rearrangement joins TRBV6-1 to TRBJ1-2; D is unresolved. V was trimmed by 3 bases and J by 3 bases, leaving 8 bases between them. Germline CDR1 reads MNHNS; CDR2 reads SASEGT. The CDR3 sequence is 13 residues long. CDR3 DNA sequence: TGTGCCAGCAGTGAGATGCGTGACTATGGCTACACCTTC. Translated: CASSEMRDYGYTF.

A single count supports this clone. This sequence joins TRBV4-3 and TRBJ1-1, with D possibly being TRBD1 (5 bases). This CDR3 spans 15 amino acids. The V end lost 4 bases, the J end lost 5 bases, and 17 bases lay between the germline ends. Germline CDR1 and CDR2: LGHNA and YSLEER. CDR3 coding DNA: TGCGCCAGCAGCCCCGGGGGAGGAATGCGGACTGAAGCTTTCTTT. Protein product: CASSPGGGMRTEAFF.

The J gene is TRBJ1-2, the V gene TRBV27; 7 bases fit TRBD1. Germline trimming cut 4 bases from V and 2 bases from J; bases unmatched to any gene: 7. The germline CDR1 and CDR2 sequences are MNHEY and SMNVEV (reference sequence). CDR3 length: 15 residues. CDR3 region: CASSSGGGQNYGYTF. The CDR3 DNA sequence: TGTGCCAGCAGTTCTGGAGGGGGACAGAACTATGGCTACACCTTC.

The CDR3 reads CASSLGGGGQPQHF. The CDR3, as DNA: TGTGCCAGCAGCTTGGGAGGGGGGGGTCAGCCCCAGCATTTT. The chain combines TRBV5-5 with TRBJ1-5, with D possibly TRBD1 on 6 matching bases. The CDR3 covers 14 residues. The ends were cut back, 0 bases at V and 6 bases at J, with 10 bases in the middle. Looked up from germline, CDR1 is SGHKS and CDR2 is YYEKEE (reference sequence).

The CDR3 DNA reads TGTGCCAGAAGCTTAGCAGGTCCTTACGAGCAGTACTTC. Encoded protein: CARSLAGPYEQYF. The J gene is TRBJ2-7, the V gene TRBV7-5; the table's D call of TRBD1 was not tested on the DNA. TRBV7-5 is a documented pseudogene. The CDR3 is 13 residues long.

The CDR3 reads CASTPFGRIGTRDYEQYF. The CDR3 DNA follows: TGTGCCAGCACCCCCTTCGGCCGGATCGGGACAAGGGATTACGAGCAGTACTTC. The V call is TRBV6-2 or TRBV6-3, the J call TRBJ2-7; possible D gene TRBD1, 6 bases. Germline CDR1 and CDR2: MNHEY and SVGEGT. CDR3 length: 18 amino acids. Trimming took 7 bases from V and 4 from J, leaving 29 bases between them.

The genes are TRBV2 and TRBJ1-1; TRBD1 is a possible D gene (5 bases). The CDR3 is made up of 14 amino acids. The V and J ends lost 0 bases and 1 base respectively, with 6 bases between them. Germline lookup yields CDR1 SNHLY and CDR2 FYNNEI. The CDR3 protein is CASSEAGGNTEAFF. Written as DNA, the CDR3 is TGTGCCAGCAGTGAAGCGGGGGGGAACACTGAAGCTTTCTTT.

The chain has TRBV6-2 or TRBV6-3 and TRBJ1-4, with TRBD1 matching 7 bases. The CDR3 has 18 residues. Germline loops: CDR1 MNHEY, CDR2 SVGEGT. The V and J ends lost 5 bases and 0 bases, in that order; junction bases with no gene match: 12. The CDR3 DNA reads TGTGCCAGCAGTCCAGTCGGACCGGGGACAGCAACTAATGAAAAACTGTTTTTT. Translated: CASSPVGPGTATNEKLFF.

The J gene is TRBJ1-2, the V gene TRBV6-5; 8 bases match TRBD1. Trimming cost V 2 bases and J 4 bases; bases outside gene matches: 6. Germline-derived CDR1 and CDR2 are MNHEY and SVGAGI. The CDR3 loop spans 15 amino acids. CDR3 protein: CASSYTSQGGYGYTF. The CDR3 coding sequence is TGTGCCAGCAGTTACACGTCACAGGGGGGCTATGGCTACACCTTC.

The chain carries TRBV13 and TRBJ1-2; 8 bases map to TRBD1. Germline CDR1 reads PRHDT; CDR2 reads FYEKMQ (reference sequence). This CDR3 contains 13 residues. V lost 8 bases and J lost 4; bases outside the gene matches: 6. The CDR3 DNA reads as TGTGCCAGCCGGACAGGGAGGGCCTATGGCTACACCTTC. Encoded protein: CASRTGRAYGYTF.

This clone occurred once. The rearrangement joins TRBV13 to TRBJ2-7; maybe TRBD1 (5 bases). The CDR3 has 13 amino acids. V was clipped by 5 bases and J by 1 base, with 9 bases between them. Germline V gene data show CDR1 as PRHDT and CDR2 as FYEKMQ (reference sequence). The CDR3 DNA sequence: TGTGCCAGCAGCACAGGAGTTTCCTACGAGCAGTACTTC. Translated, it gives CASSTGVSYEQYF.

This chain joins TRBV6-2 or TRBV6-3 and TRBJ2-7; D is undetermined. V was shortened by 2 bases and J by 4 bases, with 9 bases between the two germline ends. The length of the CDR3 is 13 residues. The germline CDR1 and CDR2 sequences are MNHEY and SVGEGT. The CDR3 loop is CASSYSWSYEQYF. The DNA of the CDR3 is TGTGCCAGCAGTTACAGTTGGAGTTACGAGCAGTACTTC.

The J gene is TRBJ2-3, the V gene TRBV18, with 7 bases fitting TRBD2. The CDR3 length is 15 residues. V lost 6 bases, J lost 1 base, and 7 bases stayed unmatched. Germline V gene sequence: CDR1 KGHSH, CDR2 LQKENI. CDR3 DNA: TGTGCCAGCTCCCCCGGACTAGAGGGCACAGATACGCAGTATTTT. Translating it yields CASSPGLEGTDTQYF. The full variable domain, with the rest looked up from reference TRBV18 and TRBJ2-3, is NAGVMQNPRHLVRRRGQEARLRCSPMKGHSHVYWYRQLPEEGLKFMVYLQKENIIDESGMPKERFSAEFPKEGPSILRIQQVVRGDSAAYFCASSPGLEGTDTQYFGPGTRLTVL.

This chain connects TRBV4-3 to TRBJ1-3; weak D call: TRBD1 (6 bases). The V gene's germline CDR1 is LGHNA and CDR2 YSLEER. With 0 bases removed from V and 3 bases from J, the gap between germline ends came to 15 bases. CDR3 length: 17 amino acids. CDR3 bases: TGCGCCAGCAGCCAAGATCCCCTACAGGGTGGTGGAAACACCATATATTTT. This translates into CASSQDPLQGGGNTIYF.

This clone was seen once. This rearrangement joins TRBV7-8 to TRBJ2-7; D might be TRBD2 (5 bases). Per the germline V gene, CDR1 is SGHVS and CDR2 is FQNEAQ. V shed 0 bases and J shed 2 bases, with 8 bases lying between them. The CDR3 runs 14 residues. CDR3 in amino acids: CASSLAPGTYEQYF. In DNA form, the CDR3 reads TGTGCCAGCAGCTTAGCGCCGGGGACCTACGAGCAGTACTTC.

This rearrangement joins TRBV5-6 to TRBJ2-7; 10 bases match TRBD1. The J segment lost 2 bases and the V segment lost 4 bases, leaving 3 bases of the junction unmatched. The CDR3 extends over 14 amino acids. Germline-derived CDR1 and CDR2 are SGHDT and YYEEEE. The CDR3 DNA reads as TGTGCCAGCAGCATCGGACAGGGGGCCTACGAGCAGTACTTC. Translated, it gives CASSIGQGAYEQYF. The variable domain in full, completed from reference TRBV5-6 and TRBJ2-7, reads DAGVTQSPTHLIKTRGQQVTLRCSPKSGHDTVSWYQQALGQGPQFIFQYYEEEERQRGNFPDRFSGHQFPNYSSELNVNALLLGDSALYLCASSIGQGAYEQYFGPGTRLTVT.

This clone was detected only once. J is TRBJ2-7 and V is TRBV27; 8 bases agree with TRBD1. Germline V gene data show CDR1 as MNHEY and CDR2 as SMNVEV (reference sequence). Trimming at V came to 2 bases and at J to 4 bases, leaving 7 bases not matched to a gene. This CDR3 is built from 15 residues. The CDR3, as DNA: TGTGCCAGCAGTTTACGAGGACAGGGCTATTACGAGCAGTACTTC. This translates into CASSLRGQGYYEQYF.

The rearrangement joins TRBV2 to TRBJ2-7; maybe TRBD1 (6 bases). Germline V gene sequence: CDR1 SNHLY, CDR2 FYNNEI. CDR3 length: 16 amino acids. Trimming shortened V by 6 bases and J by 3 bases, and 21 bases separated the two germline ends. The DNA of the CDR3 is TGTGCCAGCAGCAGGTCTTCCCGGGACACCGACTACGAGCAGTACTTC. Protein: CASSRSSRDTDYEQYF.